Below, 19 T cell receptor beta chains from the same sample are listed, as sequenced in a study of blood T cell repertoires in COVID-19. Measured with immunoSEQ multiplex PCR; TCRdb has only the in-frame clones, and not every one. This sample has roughly 140,000 clones, with about 87% found just once. The sequenced material came from peripheral blood. The origin of the receptors is a human donor in a cohort sampled during active COVID-19.

The rearrangement joins TRBV28 to TRBJ1-2; D gene unclear. CDR1 and CDR2 (germline): MDHEN, SYDVKM. V was shortened by 1 base and J by 1 base, with 16 bases between the two germline ends. CDR3 length: 17 residues. The CDR3 DNA is TGTGCCAGCAGTTTATCTAAGCTGGTGAGCGGTAACTATGGCTACACCTTC. Translating gives CASSLSKLVSGNYGYTF.

This chain links TRBV18 with TRBJ1-3, with a tentative D call TRBD1 (6 bases). The CDR3 spans 16 residues. Germline CDR1 KGHSH, CDR2 LQKENI. V was trimmed by 6 bases and J by 0 bases, leaving 15 bases between them. CDR3 in amino acids: CASSTRGSYSGNTIYF. CDR3 DNA sequence: TGTGCCAGCTCGACGAGGGGGTCCTACTCTGGAAACACCATATATTTT.

In its sample, this clone was seen a few times. V is TRBV27 and J is TRBJ2-3; 8 positions match TRBD1. The CDR3 contains 14 residues. J lost 4 bases, V lost 7 bases, and 7 bases had no gene match. CDR1 and CDR2 (germline): MNHEY, SMNVEV (reference sequence). This CDR3 reads CASTDRGVSDTQYF. In DNA form, the CDR3 reads TGTGCCAGCACTGACAGGGGTGTTTCAGATACGCAGTATTTT.

The genes are TRBV30 and TRBJ1-1; no reliable D call. CDR1 is GTSNPN, CDR2 SVGIG, per germline (reference sequence). This CDR3 is 13 amino acids long. V gave up 5 bases and J gave up 0 bases, with 10 bases separating them. For the CDR3, the DNA is TGTGCCTGGGATCACACAGTGAACACTGAAGCTTTCTTT. Residues: CAWDHTVNTEAFF.

The genes are TRBV10-1 and TRBJ2-1; TRBD2 matches 10 bases. V was clipped by 5 bases and J by 6 bases; unmatched bases: 7. Germline CDR1 and CDR2: WNHNN and SYGVQD (reference sequence). This CDR3 region has 15 residues. DNA for the CDR3: TGCGCCAGCAGTTCTAGCGGGAGTGCTTTCAATGAGCAGTTCTTC. Translated: CASSSSGSAFNEQFF.

The chain links TRBV19 to TRBJ1-2, with 7 bases identical to TRBD1. The germline V gene has CDR1 LNHDA and CDR2 SQIVND (reference sequence). V dropped 10 bases and J dropped 6; count of bases not matched to a gene: 11. The CDR3 contains 13 residues. The CDR3 is CATSIQGRDGYTF. CDR3 sequence (DNA): TGTGCCACTTCGATACAGGGGCGGGATGGCTACACCTTC.

CDR3 in amino acids: CASSQDLNSPLHF. The DNA of the CDR3 is TGCGCCAGCAGCCAAGATTTAAATTCACCCCTCCACTTT. The chain has TRBV4-1 and TRBJ1-6, with no clear D. Trimming removed 0 bases at V and 7 bases at J, with 4 bases between. The V gene's germline CDR1 is MGHRA and CDR2 YSYEKL. This CDR3 has 13 amino acids.

This clone was seen only once. The chain joins TRBV7-9 to TRBJ1-1; D is unclear. V shed 5 bases and J shed 5 bases, with 12 bases lying between them. The germline V gene has CDR1 SEHNR and CDR2 FQNEAQ (reference sequence). The CDR3 length is 13 residues. For the CDR3, the DNA is TGTGCCAGCAGCCCCCCCGCGCGGACTGAAGCTTTCTTT. Encoded protein: CASSPPARTEAFF.

This clone was detected a few times. CDR3 sequence (DNA): TGTGCCAGCAGCTCTGCGGCTCCGAGAGGTGATTCACCCCTCCACTTT. As protein: CASSSAAPRGDSPLHF. The chain links TRBV7-6 to TRBJ1-6; D gene uncertain. The CDR3 runs to 16 residues. CDR1 and CDR2 (germline): SGHVS, FNYEAQ. V shed 4 bases and J shed 8 bases, with 18 bases lying between them.

This clone was seen only once. The V and J genes are TRBV28 and TRBJ2-2, with 12 bases lining up with TRBD1. Germline V gene data show CDR1 as MDHEN and CDR2 as SYDVKM. J lost 6 bases, V lost 8 bases, and 7 bases had no gene match. The CDR3 has 15 amino acids. CDR3 loop: CASGSGTGGPGELFF. Written as DNA, the CDR3 is TGTGCCAGCGGCTCTGGGACAGGGGGCCCCGGGGAGCTGTTTTTT.

This clone was picked up a small number of times. This chain joins TRBV2 and TRBJ1-1, with 7 nucleotides matching TRBD1. With 5 bases clipped from V and 2 bases from J, the junction kept 11 bases outside the gene matches. Germline CDR1 SNHLY, CDR2 FYNNEI. The CDR3 totals 16 residues. For the CDR3, the DNA is TGTGCCAGCAGTCTTATACAGGGGCGGGGAAACACTGAAGCTTTCTTT. Translated: CASSLIQGRGNTEAFF.

The chain uses TRBV5-5 and TRBJ1-2; weak D call: TRBD1 (5 bases). The CDR3 runs 15 residues. V lost 4 bases, J lost 0 bases, and 13 bases lay in between. CDR1 is SGHKS and CDR2 is YYEKEE in the germline V gene (reference sequence). The CDR3 protein is CASSPAGGANYGYTF. CDR3 nucleotides: TGTGCCAGCAGCCCCGCGGGGGGGGCTAACTATGGCTACACCTTC.

This chain joins TRBV19 and TRBJ2-4; 11 bases align to TRBD2. V was pared by 10 bases and J by 0 bases, with 11 bases of the junction left unmatched. The length of the CDR3 is 17 residues. The germline CDR1 and CDR2 sequences are LNHDA and SQIVND (reference sequence). CDR3 sequence (DNA): TGTGCCACAACAGGGACTAGCGGACTACTAGCCAAAAACATTCAGTACTTC. Translating it yields CATTGTSGLLAKNIQYF.

This clone was observed once. The gene calls are TRBV10-3 and TRBJ2-1, with a weak D call TRBD1 (6 bases). CDR3 length: 13 amino acids. V lost 2 bases to trimming and J lost 7 bases, with 9 bases between them. Germline assignment: CDR1 ENHRY and CDR2 SYGVKD. CDR3 nucleotide sequence: TGTGCCATCAGTGAGAGGGACACAAATGAGCAGTTCTTC. Its translation: CAISERDTNEQFF.

This chain connects TRBV18 to TRBJ2-5, with 13 bases fitting TRBD2. Germline CDR1 KGHSH, CDR2 LQKENI. V lost 0 bases and J lost 5; bases outside the gene matches: 6. The CDR3 totals 17 residues. CDR3 sequence reads: CASSPPTLAGGLETQYF. DNA of the CDR3: TGTGCCAGCTCACCACCGACACTAGCGGGGGGGCTGGAGACCCAGTACTTC.

The rearrangement uses TRBV12-2 and TRBJ2-1; the D segment call TRBD1 is taken from the table without a DNA check. TRBV12-2 represents a pseudogene. The CDR3 sequence is 16 residues long. This CDR3 reads CASRLGQGVSYNEQFF. DNA for the CDR3: TGTGCAAGTCGCTTAGGACAGGGGGTCTCCTACAATGAGCAGTTCTTC.

The J gene is TRBJ2-1, the V gene TRBV3-1 (or the pseudogene TRBV3-2); 9 bases are shared with TRBD2. Per the germline V gene, CDR1 is LGHDT and CDR2 is YNNKEL (reference sequence). CDR3 length equals 17 residues. J lost 2 bases, V lost 5 bases, and 10 bases had no gene match. The CDR3 sequence: CASSSLTSSGTYNEQFF. CDR3 DNA sequence: TGTGCCAGCAGCTCCCTGACTTCTAGCGGGACCTACAATGAGCAGTTCTTC.

J is TRBJ2-5 and V is TRBV7-6; TRBD2 is a possible D gene (6 bases). Between the trimmed V and J ends, which lost 1 base and 4 bases, there was a span of 13 bases. CDR1 SGHVS and CDR2 FNYEAQ come from the germline V gene. The CDR3 has 15 residues. The CDR3: CASSLEGLAIETQYF. The CDR3 DNA reads as TGTGCCAGCAGCTTAGAAGGGCTAGCGATAGAGACCCAGTACTTC. Complete variable domain (other parts from reference TRBV7-6 and TRBJ2-5): GAGVSQSPRYKVTKRGQDVALRCDPISGHVSLYWYRQALGQGPEFLTYFNYEAQQDKSGLPNDRFSAERPEGSISTLTIQRTEQRDSAMYRCASSLEGLAIETQYFGPGTRLLVL.

The rearrangement uses TRBV6-4 and TRBJ1-2; possibly TRBD1 for D (6 bases). The CDR3 has 13 residues. V lost 4 bases, J lost 2 bases, and 8 bases lay in between. Per germline, CDR1 MRHNA and CDR2 SNTAGT. This CDR3 reads CASSADRNYGYTF. The DNA for the CDR3 is TGTGCCAGCAGTGCGGACAGAAACTATGGCTACACCTTC.